This T cell receptor beta chain was identified in a study of T-cell memory formation after mild COVID-19. About the research overall: Largely, the TCR clusters proved donor specific. Study results and caveats: Pre-infection memory already had some responding clones, implying cross-reactive memory joined.

This CDR3 spans 15 amino acids. In germline, CDR1 is SGHRS, CDR2 YFSETQ. Trimming left V 2 bases short and J 0 bases short, with 10 bases between. Amplification by 5'RACE using constant-segment primers produced TCR alpha and TCR beta cDNA libraries that carried sample barcodes and UMIs. TCRdb re-called the 5' RACE reads through MiXCR, storing one row per CDR3 protein. Among nearly 250,000 distinct CDR3 sequences listed, 15% were seen once. Comments on this clonotype: Its cognate antigen is unknown.

Sequencing was carried out using PBMCs or a T cell subset sorted from them (not recorded which). The V call is TRBV5-1, the J call TRBJ2-3; D is ambiguous. This receptor was obtained from an adult woman who had mild COVID-19 (a few samples of this study predate the infection). Cell type and time point are not known. CDR3 coding DNA: TGCGCCAGCAGCTTTAGTCCATTTAGCACAGATACGCAGTATTTT. It codes for CASSFSPFSTDTQYF.